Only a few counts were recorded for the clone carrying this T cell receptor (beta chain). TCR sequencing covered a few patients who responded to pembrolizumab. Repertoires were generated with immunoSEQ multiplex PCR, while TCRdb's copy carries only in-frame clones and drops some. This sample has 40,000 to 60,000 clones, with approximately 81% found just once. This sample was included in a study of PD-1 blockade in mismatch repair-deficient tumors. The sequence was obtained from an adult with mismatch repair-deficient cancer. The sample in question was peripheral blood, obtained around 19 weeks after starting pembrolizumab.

CDR3 sequence: CASSLGPSSYEQYF. CDR3 in DNA: TGTGCCAGCAGCTTAGGACCGAGCTCCTACGAGCAGTACTTC. The chain joins TRBV7-3 to TRBJ2-7; D gene unclear. The ends were cut back, 2 bases at V and 0 bases at J, with 8 bases in the middle. The germline V gene has CDR1 SGHTA and CDR2 FQGTGA. The CDR3 consists of 14 residues.